The 32 T cell receptor beta chains below were found in one sample sequenced in a study of beta chain features in type 1 diabetes. The antigens these receptors bind are not known. Regarding the study as a whole: Type 1 diabetes patients showed a moderate but significant shortening of TCRB CDR3s in all four CD4+ subsets.

Investigators reverse transcribed all isolated RNA, so they sequenced expressed TCRB transcripts. Profiled with immunoSEQ multiplex PCR; TCRdb holds only in-frame clones, not every one. The repertoire holds approximately 730,000 clones, with about an eighth as singletons. Sequencing was performed on naive CD4+ T cells from blood. The source of these receptors is a man in his late teens or twenties with type 1 diabetes.

The CDR3, as DNA: TGTGCCAGCAGACCACAGGGGTCCTATGCAACTAATGAAAAACTGTTTTTT. Translating gives CASRPQGSYATNEKLFF. The chain uses TRBV7-9 and TRBJ1-4; 7 positions match TRBD1. The V segment lost 6 bases and the J segment 0 bases; nucleotides outside the gene matches: 10. The CDR3 contains 17 residues. Germline loops: CDR1 SEHNR, CDR2 FQNEAQ (reference sequence).

This clone was seen more than once but under ten times. The chain employs TRBV11-1 and TRBJ2-2; no reliable D call. V dropped 1 base and J dropped 1 base, with 16 bases sitting between them. This CDR3 has 18 residues. CDR1 and CDR2 from the germline V gene are SGHAT and FQDESV (reference sequence). CDR3 nucleotides: TGTGCCAGCAGCTTAGATGAGTTGGACCAGCGGAACACCGGGGAGCTGTTTTTT. The encoded protein is CASSLDELDQRNTGELFF.

This CDR3 is CAISATGMETQYF. The CDR3 DNA reads TGTGCCATCAGTGCGACAGGGATGGAGACCCAGTACTTC. This chain uses TRBV10-3 with TRBJ2-5; TRBD1 agrees at 7 bases. The CDR3 loop spans 13 amino acids. The V gene end was trimmed by 4 bases and the J gene end by 5 bases; junction bases not matched to a gene: 4. Looked up from germline, CDR1 is ENHRY and CDR2 is SYGVKD.

This clone was picked up a small number of times. V and J are TRBV10-3 and TRBJ1-2, with 7 nucleotides matching TRBD1. V dropped 2 bases and J dropped 4; count of bases not matched to a gene: 4. Germline V gene sequence: CDR1 ENHRY, CDR2 SYGVKD. This CDR3 is 14 amino acids long. CDR3 in DNA: TGTGCCATCAGTGAGGAAGGGGGCGCCTATGGCTACACCTTC. It specifies CAISEEGGAYGYTF.

Only a few counts were recorded for this clone. This chain links TRBV14 with TRBJ2-2, with D uncertain. The CDR3 totals 16 residues. The germline CDR1 and CDR2 sequences are SGHDN and FVKESK. Trimming shortened V by 1 base and J by 6 bases, and 15 bases separated the two germline ends. CDR3 DNA: TGTGCCAGCAGCCAAGTAGCACAGATCGGATCCGGGGAGCTGTTTTTT. Translating gives CASSQVAQIGSGELFF. Full variable domain (outside the CDR3, taken from reference TRBV14 and TRBJ2-2): EAGVTQFPSHSVIEKGQTVTLRCDPISGHDNLYWYRRVMGKEIKFLLHFVKESKQDESGMPNNRFLAERTGGTYSTLKVQPAELEDSGVYFCASSQVAQIGSGELFFGEGSRLTVL.

This chain uses TRBV6-6 with TRBJ1-2; D is uncertain. This CDR3 is 12 amino acids long. Germline V lookup: CDR1 MNHNY, CDR2 SVGAGI (reference sequence). Trimming removed 0 bases at V and 7 bases at J, with 6 bases between. CDR3 bases: TGTGCCAGCAGTTACTCGACGGGTGGCTACACCTTC. Translation gives CASSYSTGGYTF.

This clone has only a few counts. CDR3 region: CASSLYGQGIGNEQFF. In DNA, the CDR3 is TGTGCCAGCAGCTTATATGGGCAGGGGATAGGCAATGAGCAGTTCTTC. The chain uses TRBV7-6 and TRBJ2-1; weak D call: TRBD1 (6 bases). The CDR3 runs 16 residues. Trimming left V 2 bases short and J 6 bases short, with 17 bases between. Germline V gene data show CDR1 as SGHVS and CDR2 as FNYEAQ.

The rearrangement links TRBV11-2 to TRBJ2-1; D is undetermined. The V end was cut by 1 base, the J end by 2 bases, with 12 bases between. The CDR3 consists of 16 residues. The germline V gene encodes CDR1 SGHAT and CDR2 FQNNGV. The CDR3 DNA sequence: TGTGCCAGCAGCTTAGCGGTCGGAGCCACCTACAATGAGCAGTTCTTC. It translates to CASSLAVGATYNEQFF.

This chain links TRBV6-1 with TRBJ2-4, with no clear D. In germline, CDR1 is MNHNS, CDR2 SASEGT. Trimming cost V 2 bases and J 0 bases, with 11 bases left between them. The CDR3 is 16 amino acids. The CDR3 sequence: CASSEHSQLAKNIQYF. The DNA for the CDR3 is TGTGCCAGCAGTGAACACAGCCAGCTAGCCAAAAACATTCAGTACTTC.

The rearrangement joins TRBV5-4 to TRBJ1-1, with 11 bases fitting TRBD1. Germline CDR1 and CDR2: SGHNT and YYREEE (reference sequence). V lost 4 bases, J lost 2 bases, and 10 bases stayed unmatched. The CDR3 covers 17 residues. The CDR3 bases are TGTGCCAGCAGCCCCTGGACAGGGGGCGCCCGTAACACTGAAGCTTTCTTT. Its protein product is CASSPWTGGARNTEAFF.

This clone was seen a handful of times. The chain employs TRBV30 and TRBJ1-6; D is perhaps TRBD1 (6 bases). The V gene's germline CDR1 is GTSNPN and CDR2 SVGIG (reference sequence). V was shortened by 3 bases and J by 9 bases, with 15 bases between the two germline ends. CDR3 length equals 14 residues. The CDR3 protein is CAWRDTGWGSPLHF. The CDR3 coding sequence is TGTGCCTGGAGAGACACAGGGTGGGGTTCACCCCTCCACTTT.

This clone was counted between two and nine times. For the CDR3, the DNA is TGTGCCAGCAGCCTTGCTAATTCACCCCTCCACTTT. Its translation: CASSLANSPLHF. The chain employs TRBV14 and TRBJ1-6, with D unclear. V was cut by 4 bases and J by 6 bases, with 4 bases left in between. The CDR3 extends over 12 amino acids. The V gene's germline CDR1 is SGHDN and CDR2 FVKESK.

Notes on this clone: Within the sample, other DNA sequences also encode this same CDR3. The J gene is TRBJ2-3, the V gene TRBV5-1, with 10 bases matching TRBD1. The CDR3 has 15 residues. CDR1 is SGHRS, CDR2 YFSETQ, per germline. Trimming cost V 0 bases and J 5 bases; bases outside gene matches: 3. The CDR3: CASSLAGQGRDTQYF. For the CDR3, the DNA is TGCGCCAGCAGCTTGGCGGGACAGGGGAGAGATACGCAGTATTTT.

The J gene is TRBJ2-1, the V gene TRBV5-1, with no clear D. Germline CDR1 is SGHRS and CDR2 is YFSETQ. V was cut by 0 bases and J by 7 bases, with 17 bases left in between. This CDR3 is built from 16 residues. CDR3 sequence (DNA): TGCGCCAGCAGCTTGGGGTCTCTAGACCTTCGGAATGAGCAGTTCTTC. It is translated as CASSLGSLDLRNEQFF.

The J gene is TRBJ2-3, the V gene TRBV7-9; 8 nucleotides align to TRBD2. The junction had 9 bases not matched to a gene; V was cut back by 5 bases and J by 5 bases. The CDR3 covers 15 residues. The V gene's germline CDR1 is SEHNR and CDR2 FQNEAQ (reference sequence). This CDR3 reads CASSPRGGAQDTQYF. CDR3 sequence (DNA): TGTGCCAGCAGCCCCCGGGGGGGGGCCCAAGATACGCAGTATTTT.

The J gene is TRBJ2-1, the V gene TRBV19; D is perhaps TRBD2 (5 bases). CDR3 size: 16 residues. The germline V gene encodes CDR1 LNHDA and CDR2 SQIVND (reference sequence). V was shortened by 0 bases and J by 6 bases, with 15 bases between the two germline ends. The CDR3: CASSIDPLGSANEQFF. CDR3 coding DNA: TGTGCCAGTAGTATAGATCCCCTTGGGAGTGCCAATGAGCAGTTCTTC.

The V gene is TRBV5-6, the J gene TRBJ1-5, with 9 bases identical to TRBD1. CDR1 is SGHDT, CDR2 YYEEEE, per germline. J was trimmed by 3 bases and V by 4 bases; bases with no gene match: 8. The CDR3 sequence is 16 residues long. CDR3 protein: CASSPAGTGNNQPQHF. The CDR3, as DNA: TGTGCCAGCAGCCCGGCCGGGACAGGGAACAATCAGCCCCAGCATTTT.

The rearrangement uses TRBV19 and TRBJ1-1, with 7 bases that match TRBD1. The germline gives CDR1 LNHDA, CDR2 SQIVND (reference sequence). The length of the CDR3 is 12 residues. The V and J ends lost 8 bases and 5 bases, in that order; junction bases with no gene match: 5. The CDR3 here is CASHYRGTEAFF. The CDR3 nucleotides are TGTGCCAGTCATTACAGGGGAACTGAAGCTTTCTTT.

This clone was observed a handful of times. This same CDR3 is encoded by further DNA sequences in the sample. The rearrangement uses TRBV6-5 and TRBJ1-4, with 11 nucleotides matching TRBD1. CDR1 and CDR2 from the germline V gene are MNHEY and SVGAGI. CDR3 size: 14 residues. Germline trimming cut 5 bases from V and 5 bases from J; bases unmatched to any gene: 1. The DNA for the CDR3 is TGTGCCAGCAGTAGGGACAGGGGGAATGAAAAACTGTTTTTT. Protein: CASSRDRGNEKLFF.

This clone was detected a few times. The chain is built from TRBV9 and TRBJ1-2, with unresolved D. V was pared by 3 bases and J by 6 bases, with 18 bases between. This CDR3 has 15 residues. From germline, CDR1 is SGDLS and CDR2 YYNGEE. CDR3 protein: CASSGDTRPYNGYTF. In DNA, the CDR3 is TGTGCCAGCAGCGGCGACACAAGACCTTATAATGGCTACACCTTC.

This clone was recorded a few times. The chain couples TRBV29-1 to TRBJ2-6; 8 nucleotides match TRBD1. Unmatched junction bases numbered 1, after V lost 3 bases and J lost 3 bases. There are 14 residues in the CDR3. Germline V gene sequence: CDR1 SQVTM, CDR2 ANQGSEA. The CDR3, as DNA: TGCAGCGTTGACAGGGGGCTTGGGGCCAACGTCCTGACTTTC. Translating gives CSVDRGLGANVLTF.

This clone was observed a handful of times. The J gene is TRBJ1-1, the V gene TRBV10-3, with a tentative D call TRBD1 (5 bases). CDR3 length equals 14 residues. Germline V gene data show CDR1 as ENHRY and CDR2 as SYGVKD. The germline V and J ends were trimmed by 1 base and 4 bases, with 10 bases remaining between them. Here the CDR3 reads CAISEFAGSTEAFF. In DNA form, the CDR3 reads TGTGCCATCAGTGAGTTCGCAGGGTCCACTGAAGCTTTCTTT.

The table lists this clone with a few counts. The V and J genes are TRBV9 and TRBJ2-2; the D gene is possibly TRBD2 (6 bases). Germline-derived CDR1 and CDR2 are SGDLS and YYNGEE. V dropped 2 bases and J dropped 4 bases, with 12 bases sitting between them. The CDR3 is 15 amino acids. CDR3 amino acids: CASSVLSSVTGELFF. In DNA form, the CDR3 reads TGTGCCAGCAGCGTCCTATCTAGCGTCACCGGGGAGCTGTTTTTT.

The rearrangement uses TRBV4-1 and TRBJ2-7; a possible D gene is TRBD1 (6 bases). The CDR3 runs 14 residues. CDR1 is MGHRA, CDR2 YSYEKL, per germline. The V gene lost 4 bases and the J gene lost 2 bases, with 12 bases spanning the gap. The CDR3 loop is CASSRDRSPYEQYF. In DNA form, the CDR3 reads TGCGCCAGCAGCCGAGACAGGAGCCCCTACGAGCAGTACTTC.

This clone has more than one count but fewer than ten. The rearrangement joins TRBV28 to TRBJ1-3; D ambiguous. Germline CDR1 reads MDHEN; CDR2 reads SYDVKM. The V and J ends lost 4 bases and 9 bases respectively, with 10 bases between them. The CDR3 has 12 residues. CDR3 in amino acids: CASSSSSGTIYF. In DNA form, the CDR3 reads TGTGCCAGCAGTTCTTCTTCGGGCACCATATATTTT.

The table lists this clone with a few counts. This chain uses TRBV10-3 with TRBJ1-1, with D maybe TRBD1 (5 bases). The CDR3 length is 13 residues. From germline, CDR1 is ENHRY and CDR2 SYGVKD. V was cut by 5 bases and J by 6 bases, with 13 bases left in between. CDR3 sequence (DNA): TGTGCCATCAGTTCCGAAGGGGTCTCTGAAGCTTTCTTT. Its translation: CAISSEGVSEAFF.

The rearrangement joins TRBV4-1 to TRBJ1-6; 10 bases are shared with TRBD1. Germline values: CDR1 MGHRA, CDR2 YSYEKL. This CDR3 contains 17 residues. V shed 4 bases, J shed 7 bases, and the junction held 10 bases outside the gene matches. For the CDR3, the DNA is TGCGCCAGCAGCCTCGGACGGACAGGGGGTTGGAATTCACCCCTCCACTTT. Translated: CASSLGRTGGWNSPLHF.

The V call is TRBV6-6, the J call TRBJ1-2; 8 nucleotides line up with TRBD1. This CDR3 has 14 residues. Unmatched junction bases numbered 5, after V lost 1 base and J lost 7 bases. Germline values: CDR1 MNHNY, CDR2 SVGAGI (reference sequence). This chain's CDR3 is CASSYWQGASGYTF. The CDR3 DNA sequence: TGTGCCAGCAGTTACTGGCAGGGGGCGAGTGGCTACACCTTC.

This clone was detected a few times. The rearrangement links TRBV7-2 to TRBJ1-5; 7 nucleotides align to TRBD1. Germline CDR1 is SGHTA and CDR2 is FQGNSA. The CDR3 spans 15 residues. Trimming at V came to 1 base and at J to 9 bases, leaving 9 bases not matched to a gene. The CDR3 sequence: CASSLGTGALWPQHF. The DNA for the CDR3 is TGTGCCAGCAGCTTAGGAACAGGGGCCCTGTGGCCCCAGCATTTT.

This clone was detected only a few times. The genes are TRBV10-3 and TRBJ2-2, with D perhaps assigned TRBD1 or TRBD2 (5 bases each). The CDR3 is made up of 13 amino acids. V was cut by 7 bases and J by 6 bases, with 12 bases left in between. Germline lookup yields CDR1 ENHRY and CDR2 SYGVKD. For the CDR3, the DNA is TGTGCCATCACCCGAGGGGCCCCCGGGGAGCTGTTTTTT. The encoded protein is CAITRGAPGELFF.

V gene TRBV5-4 combines with J gene TRBJ1-2, with D hard to call. V was shortened by 1 base and J by 4 bases, with 11 bases between the two germline ends. The CDR3 consists of 14 residues. CDR1 and CDR2 (germline): SGHNT, YYREEE (reference sequence). The CDR3 sequence: CASSLSSAAYGYTF. In DNA form, the CDR3 reads TGTGCCAGCAGCTTGAGTAGCGCAGCCTATGGCTACACCTTC.

The V call is TRBV6-5, the J call TRBJ1-2, with TRBD1 matching over 11 bases. CDR1 and CDR2 (germline): MNHEY, SVGAGI. The junction had 9 bases not matched to a gene; V was cut back by 7 bases and J by 5 bases. This CDR3 is built from 15 residues. The CDR3 sequence: CASKRTGQGEYGYTF. In DNA, the CDR3 is TGTGCCAGCAAAAGGACGGGACAGGGGGAATATGGCTACACCTTC.